This TCR beta chain originates from a study of cytomegalovirus exposure and HLA in healthy donors. Study conclusions and caveats: TCR beta sequences reportedly predicted most subjects' HLA-A and HLA-B alleles accurately.

Researchers ran the PCR with 60 Vbeta and 13 Jbeta primers. The protocol was immunoSEQ multiplex PCR, while the TCRdb copy is restricted to in-frame clones and leaves out a portion. There are some 130,000 clones in the sample; 70% to 80% occur only once, and about 2.2% lies in the top ten. With respect to this clone: Antigen unknown.

The sequence derives from a woman aged 60 to 75 in good health and CMV-seropositive. The sample consisted of PBMCs.

CDR3 coding DNA: TGTGCCAGCAGCTTAGAGGGCAGGGGGCGAGGGCAGCCCCAGCATTTT. Protein sequence: CASSLEGRGRGQPQHF. V is TRBV7-2 and J is TRBJ1-5, with 8 bases that match TRBD1. The V segment lost 1 base and the J segment 7 bases; nucleotides outside the gene matches: 9. The CDR3 runs 16 residues. In germline, CDR1 is SGHTA, CDR2 FQGNSA.